This is a list of T cell receptor beta chains from one sample in a study of glioma-infiltrating T cells. Each CDR3 protein gets one entry after TCRdb re-called the multiplex PCR reads with MiXCR. Of about 210,000 distinct CDR3 sequences listed, 32% were seen once; the top ten hold around 20%. Material: glioma tissue, nonneoplastic brain tissue, or PBMCs (not recorded which). Receptors originate from a human donor with low-grade glioma or glioblastoma, undergoing nonglioma brain surgery, or in good health (not recorded which). Each CDR3 is given with its conserved first and last residue. A D gene is named only where the DNA matches it firmly. Some rows have no size entry. The others give once, few or many, or a class for an expanded clone.

>once|TRBV27|TRBD1|TRBJ2-7
TGTGCCAGCAGCCGCCGGGACAGGGGCGCCGAGCAGTACTTC
CASSRRDRGAEQYF
>many|TRBV7-2|TRBD2|TRBJ2-1
TGTGCCAGCAGACGACTAGCGGGAGGTAATGTCGATGAGCAGTTCTTC
CASRRLAGGNVDEQFF
>few|TRBV4-3|NA|TRBJ2-2
TGCGCCAGCAGCCAAGAAAAGCCCACGAACACCGGGGAGCTGTTTTTT
CASSQEKPTNTGELFF
>many|TRBV20-1|TRBD1|TRBJ2-3
TGCAGTGCCAACCCGGGACAGGGTTGGGTTTACACAGATACGCAGTATTTT
CSANPGQGWVYTDTQYF
>many|TRBV12-5|TRBD2|TRBJ2-3
TGTGCTAGTGGTTTGGGACTAGCGGTTTCAGATACGCAGTATTTT
CASGLGLAVSDTQYF
>many|TRBV20-1|TRBD2|TRBJ2-7
TGCAGTGCTAGAGAGACTAGCGGGAGGTACGAGCAGTACTTC
CSARETSGRYEQYF
>many|TRBV7-9|NA|TRBJ1-3
TGTGCCAGCAGCTTAGGGGGGCTCGGGAACACCATATATTTT
CASSLGGLGNTIYF
>NA|TRBV11-1|TRBD1|TRBJ2-7
TGTGCCAGCAGCTTCGGGACAGGCGGCACTATCTCCTACGAGCAGTACTTC
CASSFGTGGTISYEQYF
>NA|TRBV7-2|NA|TRBJ2-3
TGTGCCAGCAGCTTAGAGCCCGCGAGAGCAGATACGCAGTATTTT
CASSLEPARADTQYF
>many|TRBV11-2|NA|TRBJ2-1
TGTGCCAGCACCTCTCGGGAAAATGAGCAGTTCTTC
CASTSRENEQFF
>few|TRBV19|NA|TRBJ1-4
TGTGCCAGTAGTATGCGGGTAGGACAGATGAATGAAAAACTGTTTTTT
CASSMRVGQMNEKLFF
>NA|TRBV12-3/TRBV12-4|NA|TRBJ1-2
TGTGCCAGCCGACCCACGGGAGGGTCGGAGTATGGCTACACCTTC
CASRPTGGSEYGYTF
>many|TRBV2|TRBD1|TRBJ1-6
TGTGCCGGATGGGGGAAGGACAGGTCTATTGAGGGACCCCTCCACTTT
CAGWGKDRSIEGPLHF
>many|TRBV15|NA|TRBJ2-5
TGTGCCACCAGCAGAGATTTGGGAAAAGAGACCCAGTACTTC
CATSRDLGKETQYF
>few|TRBV14|TRBD1|TRBJ2-7
TGTGCCAGCAGCCAAAATCAGGGGGCCCCCTACGAGCAGTACTTC
CASSQNQGAPYEQYF
>many|TRBV4-3|NA|TRBJ2-3
TGCGCCAGCAGCCTTGGGGTACAGGTAACCACAGATACGCAGTATTTT
CASSLGVQVTTDTQYF
>many|TRBV6-2/TRBV6-3|NA|TRBJ2-5
TGTGCCAGCAGTTATCGTCTGCGGGAGACCCAGTACTTC
CASSYRLRETQYF
>NA|TRBV12-3/TRBV12-4|NA|TRBJ1-1
TGTGCCAGCAGTTTCGTACGGACAGAAGCTTTCTTT
CASSFVRTEAFF
>NA|TRBV20-1|NA|TRBJ2-7
TGCAGTGCCCCGTTTGTATCCTACGAGCAGTACTTC
CSAPFVSYEQYF
>NA|TRBV27|NA|TRBJ1-6
TGTGCCAGCAGTTTATCGGGCAGATCTAGATCCTATAATTCACCCCTCCACTTT
CASSLSGRSRSYNSPLHF
>NA|TRBV28|NA|TRBJ1-1
TGTGCCAGCAGTTTAACTCCAGGAGGGGCAGGCATAGTAGATGAAGATTTATTT
CASSLTPGGAGIVDEDLF
>few|TRBV19|NA|TRBJ1-4
TGTGCCAGTAGTATCCCGGGGGTCCATGAAAAACTGTTTTTT
CASSIPGVHEKLFF
>NA|TRBV30|NA|TRBJ2-7
TGTGCCTGGAGTACAAAATACGAGCAGTACTTC
CAWSTKYEQYF
>many|TRBV7-9|TRBD1|TRBJ2-5
TGTGCCAGCAGAAACAGGGGGGAAGAGACCCAGTACTTC
CASRNRGEETQYF
>NA|TRBV6-2/TRBV6-3|NA|TRBJ2-5
TGTGCCAGCAGTGAGTCTCAAGAGACCCAGTACTTC
CASSESQETQYF
>NA|TRBV7-9|TRBD2|TRBJ2-7
TGTGCCAGCAGCCAAGAATGGACTAGCGGGAGCGGTTACGAGCAGTACTTC
CASSQEWTSGSGYEQYF
>many|TRBV20-1|TRBD2|TRBJ2-1
TGCAGTGCCAGCCCGGGACTAGCGGAATTCAATGAGCAGTTCTTC
CSASPGLAEFNEQFF
>many|TRBV4-3|TRBD2|TRBJ2-3
TGCGCCAGCAGCCATAGACTAGCGGGAGGAGATACGCAGTATTTT
CASSHRLAGGDTQYF
>many|TRBV20-1|TRBD2|TRBJ2-2
TGCAGTGCTCCCGCTCCCAGCGGGAGGGATAGGGGCACCGGGGAGCTGTTTTTT
CSAPAPSGRDRGTGELFF
>NA|TRBV28|TRBD2|TRBJ2-7
TGTGCCGGCAGTTTAGCGGGGCAGGGGTACCACGAGCAGTACTTC
CAGSLAGQGYHEQYF
>NA|TRBV5-1|NA|TRBJ2-6
TGCGCCAGCAGCTCGGGCCTCTCTGGGGCCAACGTCCTGACTTTC
CASSSGLSGANVLTF
>NA|TRBV5-5|NA|TRBJ2-7
TGTGCCAGCAGCCACCGGGACCTTAAGGACTACGAGCAGTACTTC
CASSHRDLKDYEQYF
>many|TRBV7-9|NA|TRBJ1-1
TGTGCCAGCAGCTTATTTCCCCAAAGAACTGGGACTGAAGCTTTCTTT
CASSLFPQRTGTEAFF
>many|TRBV7-6|NA|TRBJ2-3
TGTGCCAGCAGCTTAGGTGCAGAAGATACGCAGTATTTT
CASSLGAEDTQYF
>many|TRBV6-1|NA|TRBJ2-3
TGTGCCAGCACTAGGAGCCTCAGCACAGATACGCAGTATTTT
CASTRSLSTDTQYF
>NA|TRBV19|TRBD1|TRBJ2-7
TGTGCCAGTAGTTCGGGACAGGCGAAAGATTCCTACGAGCAGTACTTC
CASSSGQAKDSYEQYF
>many|TRBV7-2|NA|TRBJ2-3
TGTGCCAGCAGCTTAGATGTTAGGGAGGCGCAGTATTTT
CASSLDVREAQYF
>many|TRBV7-2|NA|TRBJ2-7
TGTGCCAGCAGCTTAGTGTTTGCGGGGTGGGAGCAGTACTTC
CASSLVFAGWEQYF
>NA|TRBV4-1|TRBD1|TRBJ2-7
TGCGCCAGCAGCCGCAAGGACGGGGACAGGTTCGACGAGCAGTACTTC
CASSRKDGDRFDEQYF
>NA|TRBV29-1|NA|TRBJ2-5
TGCAGCGGGGGCGGACCGCCCCAAGAGACCCAGTACTTC
CSGGGPPQETQYF
>few|TRBV19|TRBD2|TRBJ2-5
TGTGCCAGTAGCGCGACCTTCCCTAGCGGGAGAGAGACCCAGTACTTC
CASSATFPSGRETQYF
>many|TRBV27|TRBD1|TRBJ2-5
TGTGCCAGCAGTTTATCTCTGACAGGGGGCGCGGAGACCCAGTACTTC
CASSLSLTGGAETQYF
>many|TRBV28|TRBD2|TRBJ2-7
TGTGCCAGCAGCCTACCCGGGGGGTCATTTTCCTACGAGCAGTACTTC
CASSLPGGSFSYEQYF
>many|TRBV20-1|NA|TRBJ2-5
TGCAGTGCTAGAGAGTACGGCGTGGCGGAGACCCAGTACTTC
CSAREYGVAETQYF
>many|TRBV7-3|NA|TRBJ2-1
TGTGCCAGCAGCTTAAGGGGTGAAGCCCTTGGTCAGTTCTTC
CASSLRGEALGQFF
>many|TRBV6-2/TRBV6-3|NA|TRBJ1-1
TGTGCCAGCAGTAGGCATTACACCAGAAACACTGAAGCTTTCTTT
CASSRHYTRNTEAFF
>many|TRBV4-3|TRBD2|TRBJ2-7
TGCGCCAGCAGCCAAGTTAGGGGACTAGCGGGAGACGAGCAGTACTTC
CASSQVRGLAGDEQYF
>many|TRBV15|NA|TRBJ1-4
TGTGCCACCAGCAGAGATCGACTGGGCGAAAAACTGTTTTTT
CATSRDRLGEKLFF
>few|TRBV28|NA|TRBJ2-7
TGTGCCAGCAGTACCCTACCCGGTGGGGGCGAGCAGTACTTC
CASSTLPGGGEQYF
>many|TRBV6-1|NA|TRBJ2-3
TGTGCCAGCAGTAAGCGAGGGGTAGATACGCAGTATTTT
CASSKRGVDTQYF
>many|TRBV20-1|NA|TRBJ2-7
TGCAGTGCCAGTCCCTTCTACGAGCAGTACTTC
CSASPFYEQYF
>NA|TRBV19|TRBD1|TRBJ2-7
TGTGCCAGTAGTATAGAACAGGGGGCCTACGAGCAGTACTTC
CASSIEQGAYEQYF
>many|TRBV24-1|TRBD1|TRBJ2-3
TGTGCCACCAGTTCCGCCGGGACAGGCGGTGCAGATACGCAGTATTTT
CATSSAGTGGADTQYF
>NA|TRBV7-2|NA|TRBJ1-2
TGTGCCAGCAGCACACAGGTGGCAGGGGGCTACACCTTC
CASSTQVAGGYTF
>few|TRBV5-4|TRBD2|TRBJ2-3
TGTGCCAGCAGCCAGCGGGAGCCTACACAAGATACGCAGTATTTT
CASSQREPTQDTQYF